This T cell receptor (beta chain) was recovered during a study of monozygotic twins with inflammatory bowel disease. Findings and caveats of the study: Reduced clonotype sharing with other individuals was observed in IBD patients relative to healthy twins, especially with disease activity. TCRbeta inverse Simpson diversity was decreased in IBD patients versus healthy co-twins.

Points on this clonotype: Its target is not known.

The CDR3 length is 16 residues. CDR1 and CDR2 (germline): SGHRS, YFSETQ. Input per TCR library consisted of about 3.5 ug of total RNA. Via template switching, UMIs carrying a 6-nucleotide sample barcode were introduced. TCRdb re-called the 5' RACE reads; one entry per CDR3 protein, DNA not given. The table lists about 350,000 distinct CDR3 sequences. This chain connects TRBV5-1 to TRBJ2-3; the D gene TCRdb calls, TRBD2, cannot be checked with no DNA. The source of this sequence is a human donor with ulcerative colitis or Crohn's disease, or a healthy co-twin of an affected twin (not recorded which). The sample consisted of blood. This CDR3 reads CASSLLSSGTTDTQYF.